This T cell receptor beta chain was recovered during a study of Ad26.COV2.S vaccination and SARS-CoV-2 variants. Profiling relied on immunoSEQ multiplex PCR, and the TCRdb table lists in-frame clones only, not all of them. The table shows about half a million clones, with 80% to 90% occurring only once. Trimming cost V 8 bases and J 4 bases, with 10 bases left between them. The germline CDR1 and CDR2 sequences are MNHEY and SMNVEV (reference sequence). This CDR3 has 12 residues. Sample treatment: some 20 received Ad26.COV2.S at low or high dose, single or two shots; about 5 received placebo; per-sample allocation not given. Samples were taken on day 63 after the first vaccine or placebo injection. Study observations and caveats: Greater spike-specific TCR breadth was seen in vaccine recipients than in placebo recipients.

Concerning this clone: Its antigen is not identified.

The chain carries TRBV27 and TRBJ2-3, with no clear D. The source of this sequence is a person between 18 and 65 years old who received the Ad26.COV2.S COVID-19 vaccine or a placebo. The sequencing used peripheral blood, collected in a trial of Ad26.COV2.S vaccine versus placebo. The CDR3 here is CASGLRPDTQYF. The CDR3 DNA sequence: TGTGCCAGCGGGTTGAGGCCAGATACGCAGTATTTT.